This T cell receptor beta chain originates from a study of blood T cell repertoires in COVID-19. Study background: Collection of acute and convalescent COVID-19 samples took place in the United States, Italy and Spain.

Germline CDR1 is MDHEN and CDR2 is SYDVKM. There are 21 residues in the CDR3. Deletions cut 5 bases from V and 1 base from J, with 32 bases between. In the authors' workflow: Cell counts per sample came from amplifying reference gene primers. Libraries were prepared by immunoSEQ multiplex PCR; TCRdb keeps only in-frame clonotypes and omits some of them. That table furnishes V, J and clone size, whereas the DNA furnished D and trimming. The repertoire holds a few hundred thousand clones, with around nine tenths as singletons. Input material: peripheral blood. The chain couples TRBV28 to TRBJ1-1; a weak D match, TRBD1 (5 bases). This clonotype was obtained from a man between 50 and 59 years old with COVID-19, enrolled during active disease. The CDR3 DNA sequence: TGTGCCAGCAGTCGGATCCGATTCGGTAACGCGGGACCCTCCAAGAACACTGAAGCTTTCTTT. Its protein is CASSRIRFGNAGPSKNTEAFF.